Below, 2 T cell receptor beta chains from the same sample are listed, as sequenced in a study of glioma-infiltrating T cells. Using RNA template, CDR3s of TCR alpha and beta were amplified with iRepertoire arm-PCR. TCRdb redid the calling of the multiplex PCR reads with MiXCR, one entry per CDR3 protein. The table shows under 200,000 distinct CDR3 sequences, with about 32% occurring only once. The sequenced sample was glioma tissue, nonneoplastic brain tissue, or PBMCs (not recorded which). The receptor source for this set is a human donor with low-grade glioma or glioblastoma, undergoing nonglioma brain surgery, or in good health (not recorded which).

Comments on this clonotype: A single base separates this from a much larger clone, so it may be a read error. This chain connects TRBV19 to TRBJ2-2, with D uncertain. Germline CDR1 LNHDA, CDR2 SQIVND (reference sequence). The germline V and J ends were trimmed by 6 bases and 9 bases, with 8 bases remaining between them. The CDR3 covers 11 residues. CDR3: CASSFNRELFF. CDR3 nucleotide sequence: TGTGCCAGTAGCTTTAACAGGGAGCTGTTTTTT.

This clonotype was detected many times. The V and J genes are TRBV7-3 and TRBJ2-1; D is undetermined. Looked up from germline, CDR1 is SGHTA and CDR2 is FQGTGA. This CDR3 is built from 13 residues. V lost 2 bases, J lost 7 bases, and 9 bases lay in between. The CDR3 DNA reads as TGTGCCAGCAGCTTAGACCTCCGGAATGAGCAGTTCTTC. Translated, it gives CASSLDLRNEQFF.